This record covers a single T cell receptor beta chain. Its specificity is unknown. This specimen belongs to a study of cytomegalovirus exposure and HLA in healthy donors. General observations from the study: Associated with HLA alleles at 0.05 false discovery rate in a later analysis were 16,951 TCR beta sequences. The analysis excluded some indistinguishable V segments, including TRBV6-2 and TRBV6-3.

PCR primers comprised 60 Vbeta and 13 Jbeta primers. Data came from immunoSEQ multiplex PCR; TCRdb stores just in-frame clones and leaves some out. The repertoire holds 100,000 or so clones, about 80% seen once, with roughly 5% in the top ten. Trimming at V came to 4 bases and at J to 4 bases, leaving 8 bases not matched to a gene. The CDR3 extends over 15 amino acids. Germline CDR1 is SGHRS and CDR2 is YFSETQ. The sequence derives from a female donor in good health and CMV-seropositive. V and J are TRBV5-1 and TRBJ2-1; 7 bases are shared with TRBD1. Sequenced input: PBMCs. The chain's CDR3 is CASSLGGQEYNEQFF. The CDR3 bases are TGCGCCAGCAGCCTTGGAGGACAGGAGTACAATGAGCAGTTCTTC.